One and the same sample provided the 2 T cell receptor beta chains below, sequenced in a study of T cell repertoires in cytomegalovirus infection. TCRdb ran MiXCR on the reads and lists one entry per CDR3 protein. The table lists 650,000 to 900,000 distinct CDR3 sequences, 30% to 35% of them singletons. For these TCRs, the target antigens are not known. The specimen comprised cultured CD8+ T cells from PBMCs, sampled from culture after CMV antigen stimulation. Receptor source: a human donor in good health (CMV status not recorded). Some clones in this sample may be carry-over from other donors' samples.

With respect to this clonotype: An end of the junction differs from the germline gene, which may be a read error. This sequence joins TRBV7-6 and TRBJ2-1; 10 bases line up with TRBD2. This CDR3 has 16 amino acids. Germline V gene lookup returns CDR1 SGHVS and CDR2 FNYEAQ. In DNA, the CDR3 is TGTGCTAGCAGCTTGAGGACTAGCGGTCTCTACAATGAGCAGTTCTTC. This sequence encodes CASSLRTSGLYNEQFF.

A remark on this clonotype: The CDR3 carries no conserved terminal phenylalanine or tryptophan, so it likely arises from a read error. This chain uses TRBV11-3 with TRBJ2-1; the match to TRBD1 covers 7 bases. J lost 2 bases, V lost 5 bases, and 6 bases had no gene match. CDR3 size: 15 residues. Germline lookup yields CDR1 SGHNT and CDR2 YENEEA. CDR3 loop: CASSHRDSTYNEQFI. CDR3 coding DNA: TGTGCCAGCAGCCACCGGGACAGTACCTACAATGAGCAGTTCATC.